This T cell receptor (beta chain) originates from a study of cytomegalovirus exposure and HLA in healthy donors. Study-level findings and limits: The TCR clusters that emerged in the first cohort tended, a later analysis found, to co-occur in the 110 or so validation repertoires. Among TCR sequences, most were rare, though some public TCRs appeared in many donors. Cytomegalovirus association was listed for about 170 TCR beta chains.

Some clones are missing from TCRdb's copy, which holds only in-frame ones; the method was immunoSEQ multiplex PCR. The sample contains 170,000 or so clones, roughly four fifths of which appear only once. About this clone itself: Its target is unknown.

CDR3 size: 15 residues. In germline, CDR1 is MNHNS, CDR2 SASEGT. V was pared by 7 bases and J by 3 bases, with 7 bases of the junction left unmatched. The chain links TRBV6-1 to TRBJ1-3; TRBD1 aligns across 9 bases. The sequence came from a young woman in good health and CMV-seropositive. Material for sequencing was PBMCs. This CDR3 reads CASTLDRGNGNTIYF. In DNA form, the CDR3 reads TGTGCCAGCACCTTGGACAGGGGTAATGGAAACACCATATATTTT.